Shown below are 31 T cell receptor beta chains from a single sample sequenced in a study of blood T cell repertoires in COVID-19. Here immunoSEQ multiplex PCR was the method, and the copy in TCRdb shows in-frame clones only, minus some. The table lists 200,000 to 250,000 clones, 80% to 90% of them singletons. Sequencing input: peripheral blood. These TCRs come from a woman of 80 years or more with acute or convalescent COVID-19.

This clone occurred a few times. In the same sample, other DNA sequences code for this CDR3. The rearrangement joins TRBV18 to TRBJ2-3; 8 bases are a match to TRBD2. CDR1 and CDR2 from the germline V gene are KGHSH and LQKENI. After removal of 3 bases from V and 6 bases from J, the junction contained 5 bases not matched to a gene. The CDR3 runs to 14 residues. This CDR3 is CASSPPGGADTQYF. The DNA of the CDR3 is TGTGCCAGCTCACCTCCCGGGGGGGCGGATACGCAGTATTTT. Full variable domain (missing parts from reference TRBV18 and TRBJ2-3): NAGVMQNPRHLVRRRGQEARLRCSPMKGHSHVYWYRQLPEEGLKFMVYLQKENIIDESGMPKERFSAEFPKEGPSILRIQQVVRGDSAAYFCASSPPGGADTQYFGPGTRLTVL.

The chain carries TRBV7-6 and TRBJ2-1; 7 nucleotides align to TRBD1. The CDR3 is 16 residues long. J gave up 0 bases and V 5 bases, and 7 bases lay outside the gene matches. Germline V CDR1 and CDR2: SGHVS, FNYEAQ. CDR3 nucleotide sequence: TGTGCCAGCAGCCAGGCAGGGGGAAGCTCCTACAATGAGCAGTTCTTC. This codes for CASSQAGGSSYNEQFF.

The J gene is TRBJ1-2, the V gene TRBV6-2 or TRBV6-3, with D perhaps TRBD1 (5 bases). Germline assignment: CDR1 MNHEY and CDR2 SVGEGT. CDR3 length: 14 residues. Trimming took off 2 bases at V and 5 bases at J, with 12 bases between the two ends. The CDR3: CASSYRGTGYGYTF. The CDR3, as DNA: TGTGCCAGCAGTTACAGGGGTACTGGTTATGGCTACACCTTC.

The V gene is TRBV27, the J gene TRBJ1-2, with 10 bases identical to TRBD1. CDR1 is MNHEY, CDR2 SMNVEV, per germline (reference sequence). There are 17 residues in the CDR3. Trimming at V came to 7 bases and at J to 8 bases, leaving 19 bases not matched to a gene. The CDR3 here is CASNTPSNVGTGEGYTF. CDR3 coding DNA: TGTGCCAGCAATACCCCCTCAAACGTCGGGACAGGGGAAGGCTACACCTTC.

J is TRBJ2-1 and V is TRBV6-5; 8 nucleotides line up with TRBD2. CDR1 and CDR2 from the germline V gene are MNHEY and SVGAGI. CDR3 size: 16 residues. The J segment lost 7 bases and the V segment lost 4 bases, leaving 12 bases of the junction unmatched. Here the CDR3 reads CASSSHSGGPFNEQFF. CDR3 DNA sequence: TGTGCCAGCAGTTCCCACAGCGGGGGCCCTTTTAATGAGCAGTTCTTC.

This clone was seen just once. J is TRBJ1-2 and V is TRBV7-2; 7 bases map to TRBD1. V shed 5 bases, J shed 2 bases, and the junction held 14 bases outside the gene matches. Germline assignment: CDR1 SGHTA and CDR2 FQGNSA. The CDR3 totals 17 residues. CDR3 sequence reads: CASSPQTGREINYGYTF. The CDR3 region has the DNA TGTGCCAGCAGCCCGCAGACAGGGAGAGAAATAAACTATGGCTACACCTTC.

This chain uses TRBV28 with TRBJ2-1; possible D gene TRBD2, 6 bases. Germline V gene lookup returns CDR1 MDHEN and CDR2 SYDVKM. Trimming cost V 8 bases and J 6 bases, with 11 bases left between them. The CDR3 consists of 12 residues. DNA for the CDR3: TGTGCCAGCGAGGAGGGAAGCAATGAGCAGTTCTTC. Translated, it gives CASEEGSNEQFF.

This clone was detected only once. This chain uses TRBV9 with TRBJ2-7; 7 positions match TRBD2. The CDR3 totals 14 residues. Germline V gene lookup returns CDR1 SGDLS and CDR2 YYNGEE. Trimming took 0 bases from V and 3 from J; bases not matched to a gene: 3. The CDR3 coding sequence is TGTGCCAGCAGCGTAGACGGGGGGTACTACGAGCAGTACTTC. Translation gives CASSVDGGYYEQYF. Combining the CDR3 with reference TRBV9 and TRBJ2-7 gives the whole variable domain DSGVTQTPKHLITATGQRVTLRCSPRSGDLSVYWYQQSLDQGLQFLIQYYNGEERAKGNILERFSAQQFPDLHSELNLSSLELGDSALYFCASSVDGGYYEQYFGPGTRLTVT.

The J gene is TRBJ2-2, the V gene TRBV10-3, with a tentative D call TRBD2 (5 bases). Germline V gene lookup returns CDR1 ENHRY and CDR2 SYGVKD. This CDR3 comprises 14 residues. V shed 3 bases and J shed 4 bases, with 9 bases lying between them. The CDR3 is CAISDASSTGELFF. The CDR3 nucleotides read TGTGCCATCAGTGACGCTAGCAGCACCGGGGAGCTGTTTTTT.

The rearrangement joins TRBV2 to TRBJ1-2; D gene ambiguous. The V gene's germline CDR1 is SNHLY and CDR2 FYNNEI. The CDR3 spans 16 residues. V shed 2 bases and J shed 5 bases, with 18 bases lying between them. This CDR3 reads CASSEKTSLGGYGYTF. The CDR3 nucleotides read TGTGCCAGCAGTGAAAAGACCAGCCTTGGAGGGTATGGCTACACCTTC.

The chain recombines TRBV9 with TRBJ2-5; perhaps TRBD2 as D (5 bases). Germline V CDR1 and CDR2: SGDLS, YYNGEE. The V and J ends lost 0 bases and 7 bases respectively, with 10 bases between them. The CDR3 extends over 13 amino acids. The CDR3 protein is CASSVGLEGTQYF. The CDR3 DNA follows: TGTGCCAGCAGCGTAGGCCTCGAGGGGACCCAGTACTTC.

The chain couples TRBV2 to TRBJ1-5; a weak D match, TRBD1 (5 bases). Germline CDR1 reads SNHLY; CDR2 reads FYNNEI. There are 16 residues in the CDR3. The germline V and J ends were trimmed by 1 base and 4 bases, with 14 bases remaining between them. The CDR3 protein is CASSEVKGWGNQPQHF. For the CDR3, the DNA is TGTGCCAGCAGTGAAGTCAAGGGGTGGGGAAATCAGCCCCAGCATTTT.

V is TRBV6-2 or TRBV6-3 and J is TRBJ1-5; D not resolved. V lost 2 bases, J lost 6 bases, and 14 bases lay in between. Germline V gene sequence: CDR1 MNHEY, CDR2 SVGEGT. The length of the CDR3 is 15 residues. CDR3 in DNA: TGTGCCAGCAGTTACGGGCGGGTCGCAGGTCAGCCCCAGCATTTT. Translation gives CASSYGRVAGQPQHF.

This clone came up a few times. The CDR3 loop is CASSQTGSGTDTQYF. Here the CDR3 DNA reads TGCGCCAGCAGCCAAACGGGAAGTGGCACAGATACGCAGTATTTT. This chain connects TRBV4-1 to TRBJ2-3; perhaps TRBD2 as D (5 bases). The CDR3 runs to 15 residues. V was shortened by 2 bases and J by 1 base, with 10 bases between the two germline ends. From germline, CDR1 is MGHRA and CDR2 YSYEKL.

In this sample, this clone turned up once. This rearrangement joins TRBV18 to TRBJ1-2, with D tentatively TRBD1 (5 bases). Germline CDR1 is KGHSH and CDR2 is LQKENI. Deletions cut 3 bases from V and 2 bases from J, with 16 bases between. This CDR3 is 16 amino acids long. The CDR3 here is CASSPTGTHSNYGYTF. For the CDR3, the DNA is TGTGCCAGCTCACCGACCGGGACTCATTCAAACTATGGCTACACCTTC.

This clone was seen just once. V gene TRBV12-3 or TRBV12-4 combines with J gene TRBJ2-7, with no clear D. Trimming pared 3 bases from V and 4 bases from J, leaving 10 bases between. This CDR3 region has 13 residues. The CDR3 sequence is CASSLSLPYEQYF. The CDR3 region has the DNA TGTGCCAGCAGTTTGAGTCTTCCGTACGAGCAGTACTTC.

This clone was picked up one time. This CDR3 is CASSAAPVSGTGELFF. CDR3 sequence (DNA): TGTGCCAGCAGCGCGGCGCCGGTGTCGGGGACCGGGGAGCTGTTTTTT. V and J are TRBV7-2 and TRBJ2-2, with D tentatively TRBD2 (5 bases). This CDR3 spans 16 amino acids. Trimming took 5 bases from V and 5 from J, leaving 18 bases between them. The germline CDR1 and CDR2 sequences are SGHTA and FQGNSA.

This clone is a singleton in its sample. The chain is built from TRBV3-1 (or the pseudogene TRBV3-2) and TRBJ2-4, with a tentative D call TRBD1 (6 bases). The CDR3 covers 14 residues. CDR1 is LGHDT and CDR2 is YNNKEL in the germline V gene (reference sequence). Trimming cost V 0 bases and J 11 bases, with 14 bases left between them. CDR3 in DNA: TGTGCCAGCAGCCAAGATTGGGGACAAGGGTTTCAGTACTTC. It specifies CASSQDWGQGFQYF.

The rearrangement joins TRBV18 to TRBJ2-3; D is perhaps TRBD1 (6 bases). V was shortened by 1 base and J by 3 bases, with 8 bases between the two germline ends. Germline V gives CDR1 KGHSH, CDR2 LQKENI. The CDR3 is 14 residues long. DNA of the CDR3: TGTGCCAGCTCACCACGGACAGCTACAGATACGCAGTATTTT. This gives the protein CASSPRTATDTQYF.

The chain joins TRBV11-3 to TRBJ2-3; 7 positions match TRBD2. The CDR3 loop spans 14 amino acids. The junction had 1 base not matched to a gene; V was cut back by 2 bases and J by 2 bases. CDR1 is SGHNT, CDR2 YENEEA, per germline. The CDR3 DNA reads TGTGCCAGCAGCTTAAGCGGGGTCACAGATACGCAGTATTTT. This sequence encodes CASSLSGVTDTQYF.

The chain uses TRBV28 and TRBJ2-3, with D perhaps TRBD2 (6 bases). The CDR3 extends over 16 amino acids. V was cut by 3 bases and J by 0 bases, with 13 bases left in between. The germline gives CDR1 MDHEN, CDR2 SYDVKM. The chain's CDR3 is CASSFYAGPSTDTQYF. In DNA, the CDR3 is TGTGCCAGCAGTTTTTACGCGGGGCCTAGCACAGATACGCAGTATTTT.

The rearrangement joins TRBV7-2 to TRBJ1-1; 9 bases fit TRBD1. J gave up 2 bases and V 6 bases, and 19 bases lay outside the gene matches. CDR1 and CDR2 from the germline V gene are SGHTA and FQGNSA. CDR3 length: 19 residues. CDR3 coding DNA: TGTGCCAGCAGTTCCCAAGTGGGACCGGGACAGGGTGGAAACACTGAAGCTTTCTTT. Translating it yields CASSSQVGPGQGGNTEAFF. Supplemented by reference TRBV7-2 and TRBJ1-1, the full variable domain reads GAGVSQSPSNKVTEKGKDVELRCDPISGHTALYWYRQSLGQGLEFLIYFQGNSAPDKSGLPSDRFSAERTGGSVSTLTIQRTQQEDSAVYLCASSSQVGPGQGGNTEAFFGQGTRLTVV.

This chain joins TRBV19 and TRBJ2-2; no reliable D call. The CDR3 loop spans 12 amino acids. V was trimmed by 0 bases and J by 7 bases, leaving 3 bases between them. Per the germline V gene, CDR1 is LNHDA and CDR2 is SQIVND (reference sequence). CDR3 coding DNA: TGTGCCAGTAGTATAGACGTCGGGGAGCTGTTTTTT. As protein: CASSIDVGELFF.

This clone was seen once. The J gene is TRBJ2-6, the V gene TRBV30; D may be TRBD1 (5 bases). Trimming took 0 bases from V and 4 from J, leaving 10 bases between them. There are 15 residues in the CDR3. Germline lookup yields CDR1 GTSNPN and CDR2 SVGIG (reference sequence). In DNA, the CDR3 is TGTGCCTGGAGTGTAAAGGGGTCAGGGGCCAACGTCCTGACTTTC. Encoded protein: CAWSVKGSGANVLTF.

The rearrangement uses TRBV19 and TRBJ1-2, with 9 bases lining up with TRBD1. V was clipped by 7 bases and J by 4 bases; unmatched bases: 10. The CDR3 spans 15 residues. Germline V CDR1 and CDR2: LNHDA, SQIVND (reference sequence). CDR3 in amino acids: CASIGQGRFGYGYTF. The CDR3 DNA reads as TGTGCCAGTATTGGACAGGGGAGGTTTGGCTATGGCTACACCTTC.

The genes are TRBV5-4 and TRBJ1-1; TRBD1 matches at 7 bases. After removal of 4 bases from V and 6 bases from J, the junction contained 12 bases not matched to a gene. Looked up from germline, CDR1 is SGHNT and CDR2 is YYREEE (reference sequence). This CDR3 region has 15 residues. CDR3 coding DNA: TGTGCCAGCAGCGCAAGACAGGGAGGATACGCTGAAGCTTTCTTT. Protein product: CASSARQGGYAEAFF.

V is TRBV5-6 and J is TRBJ1-2; 8 positions agree with TRBD1. Germline loops: CDR1 SGHDT, CDR2 YYEEEE. The CDR3 contains 13 residues. With V trimmed by 5 bases and J by 5 bases, 5 bases remained unmatched. CDR3 DNA sequence: TGTGCCAGCAGGTCTCAGGGGGCATATGGCTACACCTTC. It codes for CASRSQGAYGYTF.

V and J are TRBV28 and TRBJ1-2, with 7 bases that match TRBD1. The CDR3 runs to 15 residues. V was pared by 2 bases and J by 1 base, with 4 bases of the junction left unmatched. Germline assignment: CDR1 MDHEN and CDR2 SYDVKM. Here the CDR3 DNA reads TGTGCCAGCAGTTTAACATACAGGGGTAACTATGGCTACACCTTC. This translates into CASSLTYRGNYGYTF.

The chain has TRBV10-3 and TRBJ1-2, with D maybe TRBD1 (6 bases). The CDR3 extends over 14 amino acids. CDR1 ENHRY and CDR2 SYGVKD come from the germline V gene. The CDR3 sequence: CAHRAGAFEDGYTF. CDR3 DNA: TGTGCTCACCGGGCGGGGGCCTTCGAAGATGGCTACACCTTC.

Points on this clone: One end of the junction fails to match germline, which may point to a read error. The chain couples TRBV4-3 to TRBJ2-5, with 7 bases aligning to TRBD1. The CDR3 totals 14 residues. Germline loops: CDR1 LGHNA, CDR2 YSLEER. The CDR3 DNA is TGCGCCAGCAGTCAAGGGACAGTACAAGAGACCCAGTACTTC. Amino acids: CASSQGTVQETQYF.

The chain carries TRBV21-1 and TRBJ2-5; the DNA was not used to check the table's D call, TRBD2. TRBV21-1 is described as a pseudogene. The CDR3 runs to 14 residues. As DNA, the CDR3 is TGTGCCAGCAGCAAATTGAAGCCGGAGGAGACCCAGTACTTC. This gives the protein CASSKLKPEETQYF.